The 14 T cell receptor beta chains below were found in one sample sequenced in a study of T cell responses to AZD1222 COVID-19 vaccine. Here immunoSEQ multiplex PCR was the method, and the copy in TCRdb shows in-frame clones only, minus some. Of about 110,000 clones listed, 89% are singletons. The sample consisted of peripheral blood, taken on day 0 of MenACWY control vaccination. The receptors shown here come from an adult in good health.

The J gene is TRBJ1-5, the V gene TRBV6-5; D may be TRBD1 (5 bases). The CDR3 has 13 amino acids. Per germline, CDR1 MNHEY and CDR2 SVGAGI. V dropped 8 bases and J dropped 4 bases, with 12 bases sitting between them. The chain's CDR3 is CASGGRGNQPQHF. CDR3 bases: TGTGCCAGCGGGGGTAGAGGTAATCAGCCCCAGCATTTT.

In this sample, this clone turned up once. The chain uses TRBV19 and TRBJ1-1, with unresolved D. Trimming left V 5 bases short and J 0 bases short, with 4 bases between. The CDR3 totals 12 residues. Germline-derived CDR1 and CDR2 are LNHDA and SQIVND (reference sequence). CDR3 protein: CASSLMNTEAFF. The CDR3 DNA is TGTGCCAGTAGTCTTATGAACACTGAAGCTTTCTTT.

The chain has TRBV5-1 and TRBJ1-2; a weak D match, TRBD1 (5 bases). V lost 4 bases and J lost 8, with 15 bases in between. CDR3 size: 13 residues. Germline V gene sequence: CDR1 SGHRS, CDR2 YFSETQ. Written as DNA, the CDR3 is TGCGCCAGCAGCCCCGGGACGGACAAGGGCTACACCTTC. This encodes CASSPGTDKGYTF.

The V call is TRBV7-8, the J call TRBJ1-1, with TRBD1 matching over 8 bases. J gave up 2 bases and V 6 bases, and 8 bases lay outside the gene matches. This CDR3 has 15 residues. Germline V CDR1 and CDR2: SGHVS, FQNEAQ. CDR3 nucleotides: TGTGCCAGCAGAGGTCAGGGGGCCGGCAACACTGAAGCTTTCTTT. It specifies CASRGQGAGNTEAFF.

This clone was found once. The V and J genes are TRBV6-1 and TRBJ1-1, with a weak D call TRBD1 (5 bases). This CDR3 region has 15 residues. Germline V gene lookup returns CDR1 MNHNS and CDR2 SASEGT. V gave up 0 bases and J gave up 3 bases, with 11 bases separating them. The CDR3 DNA reads as TGTGCCAGCAGTGAAGCGGGACTGGGACACACTGAAGCTTTCTTT. It codes for CASSEAGLGHTEAFF.

The chain joins TRBV6-5 to TRBJ1-1; D ambiguous. Trimming pared 0 bases from V and 1 base from J, leaving 6 bases between. Germline V lookup: CDR1 MNHEY, CDR2 SVGAGI. The CDR3 covers 14 residues. The CDR3 loop reads CASSYSLRNTEAFF. The DNA of the CDR3 is TGTGCCAGCAGTTACTCGTTGAGGAACACTGAAGCTTTCTTT.

This clone has just one count. The chain uses TRBV7-9 and TRBJ2-7; tentative D call: TRBD1 (6 bases). Germline V gene lookup returns CDR1 SEHNR and CDR2 FQNEAQ (reference sequence). The CDR3 extends over 13 amino acids. The V gene lost 11 bases and the J gene lost 6 bases, with 20 bases spanning the gap. CDR3 region: CALSTLGAAEQYF. The CDR3 DNA reads as TGTGCCCTTTCCACGTTGGGGGCCGCCGAGCAGTACTTC.

The J gene is TRBJ2-7, the V gene TRBV6-5; no clear D. The V gene lost 6 bases and the J gene lost 2 bases, with 14 bases spanning the gap. This CDR3 comprises 14 residues. Germline lookup yields CDR1 MNHEY and CDR2 SVGAGI. CDR3 nucleotide sequence: TGTGCCAGCAGCCTCGACGTCGGAACCTACGAGCAGTACTTC. Amino acids: CASSLDVGTYEQYF.

This clone was seen a handful of times. The chain links TRBV28 to TRBJ2-2; TRBD1 matches at 7 bases. The CDR3 length is 16 residues. Germline assignment: CDR1 MDHEN and CDR2 SYDVKM. Trimming took 4 bases from V and 6 from J; bases not matched to a gene: 11. The CDR3 coding sequence is TGTGCCAGCAGTTCCTCCTTCGACAGGGCCCCCGGGGAGCTGTTTTTT. Its translation: CASSSSFDRAPGELFF. Full variable domain (remainder filled in from reference TRBV28 and TRBJ2-2): DVKVTQSSRYLVKRTGEKVFLECVQDMDHENMFWYRQDPGLGLRLIYFSYDVKMKEKGDIPEGYSVSREKKERFSLILESASTNQTSMYLCASSSSFDRAPGELFFGEGSRLTVL.

For this clone: The sample carries other DNA sequences with the same CDR3. V and J are TRBV19 and TRBJ1-1, with D perhaps matching TRBD1 (6 bases). Trimming cost V 7 bases and J 3 bases, with 15 bases left between them. Germline V gives CDR1 LNHDA, CDR2 SQIVND (reference sequence). The CDR3 extends over 14 amino acids. The CDR3, as DNA: TGTGCCAGTACTCCCGGGGGCCTCTACACTGAAGCTTTCTTT. Translating it yields CASTPGGLYTEAFF.

The V gene is TRBV15, the J gene TRBJ1-5; no firm D call. V was cut by 0 bases and J by 5 bases, with 8 bases left in between. Germline V lookup: CDR1 LNHNV, CDR2 YYDKDF (reference sequence). This CDR3 is built from 14 residues. CDR3 in DNA: TGTGCCACCAGCAGAGAGTTCGGGGATCAGCCCCAGCATTTT. Its protein is CATSREFGDQPQHF.

The chain uses TRBV10-3 and TRBJ1-4; D perhaps matches TRBD1 (6 bases). Germline values: CDR1 ENHRY, CDR2 SYGVKD. There are 16 residues in the CDR3. Trimming removed 4 bases at V and 8 bases at J, with 20 bases between. This CDR3 reads CAISGTFGGAGEKLFF. The DNA of the CDR3 is TGTGCCATCAGTGGTACCTTCGGGGGGGCAGGAGAAAAACTGTTTTTT.

The chain employs TRBV19 and TRBJ1-5; D unresolved. The germline V gene has CDR1 LNHDA and CDR2 SQIVND (reference sequence). The CDR3 runs to 15 residues. V shed 3 bases and J shed 0 bases, with 9 bases lying between them. CDR3 nucleotides: TGTGCCAGTAGTATCACAACAGTTAGCAATCAGCCCCAGCATTTT. Amino acid sequence: CASSITTVSNQPQHF.

This clone was recorded a few times. Other nucleotide sequences in the sample specify the same CDR3. The J gene is TRBJ2-2, the V gene TRBV7-3; a possible D gene is TRBD1 (6 bases). CDR3 length equals 13 residues. Trimming took off 4 bases at V and 6 bases at J, with 9 bases between the two ends. Germline loops: CDR1 SGHTA, CDR2 FQGTGA. The CDR3 coding sequence is TGTGCCAGCAGCTCCCAGGGGCCCGGGGAGCTGTTTTTT. Protein: CASSSQGPGELFF.